The 14 T cell receptor beta chains below all came from one sample that was sequenced in a study of control samples from healthy donors and cancer patients. Produced via immunoSEQ multiplex PCR; TCRdb's table is partial and in-frame only. The sample includes 100,000 to 150,000 clones, 80% to 95% of them seen just once. Sequencing was carried out using blood. These receptors were taken from a woman in her forties or fifties in good health.

The chain links TRBV6-5 to TRBJ1-3; no definite D call. CDR1 and CDR2 from the germline V gene are MNHEY and SVGAGI. The CDR3 loop spans 14 amino acids. Trimming pared 5 bases from V and 2 bases from J, leaving 10 bases between. CDR3 bases: TGTGCCAGCAGTCATCCCAGCCCTGGAAACACCATATATTTT. It translates to CASSHPSPGNTIYF.

The chain combines TRBV28 with TRBJ2-3; TRBD1 matches 10 bases. The V gene end was trimmed by 4 bases and the J gene end by 4 bases; junction bases not matched to a gene: 5. The germline gives CDR1 MDHEN, CDR2 SYDVKM. CDR3 size: 15 residues. CDR3 in DNA: TGTGCCAGCAGTTCTCCGGGACAGGGGCCAGATACGCAGTATTTT. Amino acid sequence: CASSSPGQGPDTQYF.

This chain joins TRBV2 and TRBJ2-3, with a weak D call TRBD1 (5 bases). The CDR3 runs to 11 residues. Germline V lookup: CDR1 SNHLY, CDR2 FYNNEI. The V end was cut by 5 bases, the J end by 5 bases, with 5 bases between. The CDR3 DNA sequence: TGTGCCAGCAGTAGGGGAGATACGCAGTATTTT. Translated, it gives CASSRGDTQYF. Full variable domain (outside the CDR3, taken from reference TRBV2 and TRBJ2-3): EPEVTQTPSHQVTQMGQEVILRCVPISNHLYFYWYRQILGQKVEFLVSFYNNEISEKSEIFDDQFSVERPDGSNFTLKIRSTKLEDSAMYFCASSRGDTQYFGPGTRLTVL.

V gene TRBV18 combines with J gene TRBJ2-5, with 8 bases matching TRBD2. Per germline, CDR1 KGHSH and CDR2 LQKENI. The CDR3 runs to 16 residues. After removal of 0 bases from V and 0 bases from J, the junction contained 3 bases not matched to a gene. Written as DNA, the CDR3 is TGTGCCAGCTCACCACCGTTAGCGGGGTACCAAGAGACCCAGTACTTC. Translation gives CASSPPLAGYQETQYF.

The sample holds a few counts of this clone. The chain has TRBV3-1 (or the pseudogene TRBV3-2) and TRBJ1-5; 9 bases match TRBD1. Germline V CDR1 and CDR2: LGHDT, YNNKEL (reference sequence). The CDR3 has 15 amino acids. Losses at the gene ends were 1 base for V and 4 bases for J; bases not matched to a gene: 2. The CDR3 sequence is CASSQAGQGNQPQHF. CDR3 sequence (DNA): TGTGCCAGCAGCCAAGCGGGACAGGGTAATCAGCCCCAGCATTTT.

The chain uses TRBV3-1 (or the pseudogene TRBV3-2) and TRBJ2-2; D is ambiguous. V lost 8 bases and J lost 7, with 11 bases in between. The germline gives CDR1 LGHDT, CDR2 YNNKEL (reference sequence). CDR3 size: 12 residues. CDR3 nucleotide sequence: TGTGCCAGCGGCGAATATATCGGGGAGCTGTTTTTT. Translation gives CASGEYIGELFF.

V usage is TRBV19 and J usage is TRBJ2-1; tentatively, D is TRBD1 or TRBD2 (6 bases each). From germline, CDR1 is LNHDA and CDR2 SQIVND (reference sequence). There are 16 residues in the CDR3. V shed 5 bases and J shed 0 bases, with 14 bases lying between them. The DNA of the CDR3 is TGTGCCAGTAGTCCTCCGGGGGCGCCCTCCTACAATGAGCAGTTCTTC. Amino acids: CASSPPGAPSYNEQFF.

The chain combines TRBV15 with TRBJ2-3; D may be TRBD2 (6 bases). Looked up from germline, CDR1 is LNHNV and CDR2 is YYDKDF (reference sequence). Trimming removed 3 bases at V and 2 bases at J, with 12 bases between. The CDR3 runs to 15 residues. The CDR3 DNA reads TGTGCCACCAGCAGTACGGGGGAGATCACAGATACGCAGTATTTT. It yields the protein CATSSTGEITDTQYF. Filled out from reference TRBV15 and TRBJ2-3, the complete variable domain reads DAMVIQNPRYQVTQFGKPVTLSCSQTLNHNVMYWYQQKSSQAPKLLFHYYDKDFNNEADTPDNFQSRRPNTSFCFLDIRSPGLGDTAMYLCATSSTGEITDTQYFGPGTRLTVL.

The CDR3 DNA reads TGTGCCAGCAGGACCACCCCGGGCGAAAAACTGTTTTTT. The encoded protein is CASRTTPGEKLFF. The V call is TRBV2, the J call TRBJ1-4; D is unclear. V dropped 6 bases and J dropped 8 bases, with 13 bases sitting between them. The CDR3 has 13 residues. Germline lookup yields CDR1 SNHLY and CDR2 FYNNEI.

The rearrangement uses TRBV3-1 (or the pseudogene TRBV3-2) and TRBJ2-1; D is unresolved. Trimming took off 1 base at V and 3 bases at J, with 13 bases between the two ends. In germline, CDR1 is LGHDT, CDR2 YNNKEL (reference sequence). CDR3 size: 16 residues. The CDR3 is CASSQVLVSGYNEQFF. The CDR3 DNA is TGTGCCAGCAGCCAAGTACTGGTCTCGGGCTACAATGAGCAGTTCTTC.

The chain carries TRBV24-1 and TRBJ2-3; no reliable D call. The CDR3 runs to 16 residues. Germline-derived CDR1 and CDR2 are KGHDR and SFDVKD. V was trimmed by 3 bases and J by 2 bases, leaving 14 bases between them. CDR3 sequence (DNA): TGTGCCACCAGTGATCACCGGGTCGAAGACACAGATACGCAGTATTTT. It yields the protein CATSDHRVEDTDTQYF.

The chain recombines TRBV18 with TRBJ1-2; tentatively, D is TRBD1 (5 bases). V was pared by 2 bases and J by 3 bases, with 16 bases between. Germline V gives CDR1 KGHSH, CDR2 LQKENI. CDR3 length: 16 residues. The DNA for the CDR3 is TGTGCCAGCTCACCAGTCGCCGCAGGGCGTGACTATGGCTACACCTTC. Translated, it gives CASSPVAAGRDYGYTF.

V usage is TRBV5-6 and J usage is TRBJ2-1, with D tentatively TRBD2 (5 bases). Trimming took 1 base from V and 5 from J, leaving 10 bases between them. The CDR3 extends over 14 amino acids. Germline loops: CDR1 SGHDT, CDR2 YYEEEE. CDR3 region: CASSLWRKNNEQFF. CDR3 nucleotides: TGTGCCAGCAGCTTGTGGAGGAAGAACAATGAGCAGTTCTTC.

The CDR3 is CASSLLGTGQNSPLHF. The CDR3 DNA follows: TGTGCCAGCAGCTTACTCGGGACAGGGCAAAATTCACCCCTCCACTTT. V gene TRBV7-8 combines with J gene TRBJ1-6; 9 bases fit TRBD1. With 2 bases clipped from V and 7 bases from J, the junction kept 6 bases outside the gene matches. The CDR3 extends over 16 amino acids. The V gene's germline CDR1 is SGHVS and CDR2 FQNEAQ.